The rows below give T cell receptor beta chains drawn from one sample of a study of cytomegalovirus exposure and HLA in healthy donors. Produced via immunoSEQ multiplex PCR; TCRdb's table is partial and in-frame only. The sample has 150,000 or so clones; roughly 64% are singletons. Specimen: PBMCs. The receptors originated from a woman aged 25 to 39 in good health and CMV-seropositive. CDR3s include the opening cysteine and the closing phenylalanine or tryptophan. A D gene is named only where the DNA matches it firmly. Size tells how often a clone was seen (once, few, many) or the class of an expanded clone, and some rows leave it out.

abundance: NA
j_gene: TRBJ2-1
len: 16
d_gene: NA
v_gene: TRBV21-1
CDR3nt: TGTGCCAGCAGCCGGGGGCTAGCGGATTCCTACAATGAGCAGTTCTTC
CDR3aa: CASSRGLADSYNEQFF

abundance: NA
j_gene: TRBJ2-5
len: 11
d_gene: NA
v_gene: TRBV5-8
CDR3nt: TGTGCCAGTACTAGGGGGGAGACCCAGTACTTC
CDR3aa: CASTRGETQYF

abundance: few
j_gene: TRBJ1-5
len: 13
d_gene: NA
v_gene: TRBV10-1
CDR3nt: TGCGCCAGCAGCGAGGAACAGGGACAGCCCCAGCATTTT
CDR3aa: CASSEEQGQPQHF

abundance: NA
j_gene: TRBJ2-4
len: 13
d_gene: NA
v_gene: TRBV19
CDR3nt: TGTGCCAGTAGTCCCCCACAGGTGTCCATTCAGTACTTC
CDR3aa: CASSPPQVSIQYF

abundance: NA
j_gene: TRBJ2-3
len: 16
d_gene: TRBD2
v_gene: TRBV5-1
CDR3nt: TGCGCCAGCAGCTTGCGGAGCGGGGGAGGATCAGATACGCAGTATTTT
CDR3aa: CASSLRSGGGSDTQYF

abundance: few
j_gene: TRBJ1-2
len: 14
d_gene: TRBD1
v_gene: TRBV9
CDR3nt: TGTGCCAGCAGCGAACAGGGGACCTCGAGAGGCTACACCTTC
CDR3aa: CASSEQGTSRGYTF

abundance: NA
j_gene: TRBJ1-5
len: 16
d_gene: TRBD1
v_gene: TRBV5-1
CDR3nt: TGCGCCAGCCGGAACCCTGCAACAGGGGGCGTTCAGCCCCAGCATTTT
CDR3aa: CASRNPATGGVQPQHF

abundance: NA
j_gene: TRBJ2-7
len: 16
d_gene: TRBD2
v_gene: TRBV5-6
CDR3nt: TGTGCCAGCAGCTTGTGGGGGGGATCTCCAAGCTACGAGCAGTACTTC
CDR3aa: CASSLWGGSPSYEQYF

abundance: NA
j_gene: TRBJ2-5
len: 15
d_gene: TRBD2
v_gene: TRBV29-1
CDR3nt: TGCAGCGTTGAAGGGCTAGCGGGGGGCATCGAGACCCAGTACTTC
CDR3aa: CSVEGLAGGIETQYF

abundance: NA
j_gene: TRBJ2-3
len: 17
d_gene: TRBD1
v_gene: TRBV5-4
CDR3nt: TGTGCCAGCAGCCAATATAAACAGGGGAAGGGAACAGATACGCAGTATTTT
CDR3aa: CASSQYKQGKGTDTQYF

abundance: NA
j_gene: TRBJ1-1
len: 14
d_gene: NA
v_gene: TRBV5-1
CDR3nt: TGCGCCAGCAGAGTTGGACTTATGAACACTGAAGCTTTCTTT
CDR3aa: CASRVGLMNTEAFF

abundance: NA
j_gene: TRBJ2-5
len: 12
d_gene: NA
v_gene: TRBV5-6
CDR3nt: TGTGCCAGCAGCCGACCCGAGGGGACCCAGTACTTC
CDR3aa: CASSRPEGTQYF

abundance: NA
j_gene: TRBJ2-3
len: 17
d_gene: NA
v_gene: TRBV9
CDR3nt: TGTGCCAGCAGCGTAGCGAGTGGTAGAAGTTCCGCAGATACGCAGTATTTT
CDR3aa: CASSVASGRSSADTQYF

abundance: NA
j_gene: TRBJ1-1
len: 13
d_gene: NA
v_gene: TRBV18
CDR3nt: TGTGCCAGCTCACGGGGGGTACGGGCTGAAGCTTTCTTT
CDR3aa: CASSRGVRAEAFF

abundance: NA
j_gene: TRBJ1-2
len: 12
d_gene: NA
v_gene: TRBV7-9
CDR3nt: TGTGCCAGCAGCTCCCAAGCCCGAGTCGACACCTTC
CDR3aa: CASSSQARVDTF

abundance: NA
j_gene: TRBJ2-7
len: 16
d_gene: NA
v_gene: TRBV29-1
CDR3nt: TGCAGCGATTTCCAAGGGCGGGGTAAAAAATCCTACGAGCAGTACTTC
CDR3aa: CSDFQGRGKKSYEQYF

abundance: NA
j_gene: TRBJ1-3
len: 14
d_gene: NA
v_gene: TRBV6-1
CDR3nt: TGTGCCAGCAGACCCACAGGCTCTGGAAACACCATATATTTT
CDR3aa: CASRPTGSGNTIYF

abundance: few
j_gene: TRBJ2-1
len: 15
d_gene: TRBD2
v_gene: TRBV7-9
CDR3nt: TGTGCCAGCAGGGGGGGGACTAGCGGGAGTGTTGAGCAGTTCTTC
CDR3aa: CASRGGTSGSVEQFF

abundance: NA
j_gene: TRBJ1-5
len: 13
d_gene: NA
v_gene: TRBV2
CDR3nt: TGTGCCAGCAGTGAAGCGGTACGAGGACCCCAGCATTTT
CDR3aa: CASSEAVRGPQHF

abundance: NA
j_gene: TRBJ2-7
len: 14
d_gene: TRBD2
v_gene: TRBV7-2
CDR3nt: TGTGCCAGCAGCTCCCAGATGACTAGCTCTGGGCAGTACTTC
CDR3aa: CASSSQMTSSGQYF

abundance: few
j_gene: TRBJ2-7
len: 14
d_gene: NA
v_gene: TRBV5-1
CDR3nt: TGCGCCAGCACTATGAGCGGGCTAGCTGACGAGCAGTACTTC
CDR3aa: CASTMSGLADEQYF

abundance: NA
j_gene: TRBJ1-1
len: 17
d_gene: TRBD1
v_gene: TRBV27
CDR3nt: TGTGCCAGCAGTCCCCAGGGGGGTTACCTCATGAACACTGAAGCTTTCTTT
CDR3aa: CASSPQGGYLMNTEAFF

abundance: NA
j_gene: TRBJ2-2
len: 14
d_gene: TRBD1
v_gene: TRBV9
CDR3nt: TGTGCCAGCAGCCGGACAGGGGTAGAGGGGGAGCTGTTTTTT
CDR3aa: CASSRTGVEGELFF

abundance: NA
j_gene: TRBJ2-6
len: 15
d_gene: NA
v_gene: TRBV19
CDR3nt: TGTGCCGCCTCAACAGCCAACTCTGGGGCCAACGTCCTGACTTTC
CDR3aa: CAASTANSGANVLTF

abundance: NA
j_gene: TRBJ2-1
len: 15
d_gene: TRBD2
v_gene: TRBV5-1
CDR3nt: TGCGCCAGCAGCTTGGAGGGTGGGAGGGGCAATGAGCAGTTCTTC
CDR3aa: CASSLEGGRGNEQFF

abundance: NA
j_gene: TRBJ2-5
len: 15
d_gene: TRBD2
v_gene: TRBV4-2
CDR3nt: TGTGCCAGCAGCCAAGATCCTAGCGGCCAAGAGACCCAGTACTTC
CDR3aa: CASSQDPSGQETQYF

abundance: NA
j_gene: TRBJ1-3
len: 12
d_gene: TRBD1
v_gene: TRBV5-4
CDR3nt: TGTGCCAGCAGCTTGGACAGGGGCACCATATATTTT
CDR3aa: CASSLDRGTIYF

abundance: few
j_gene: TRBJ2-1
len: 20
d_gene: TRBD2
v_gene: TRBV4-1
CDR3nt: TGCGCCAGCAGCCCCACCGCTCTTCCGTTCGGAAGCGGGGCGTACAATGAGCAGTTCTTC
CDR3aa: CASSPTALPFGSGAYNEQFF

abundance: few
j_gene: TRBJ1-6
len: 14
d_gene: NA
v_gene: TRBV29-1
CDR3nt: TGCAGCGTTGCCGAGGCAGGGAGGAATTCACCCCTCCACTTT
CDR3aa: CSVAEAGRNSPLHF

abundance: NA
j_gene: TRBJ1-1
len: 14
d_gene: NA
v_gene: TRBV6-6
CDR3nt: TGTGCCAGCACCACCGGAGGGAGTCACACTGAAGCTTTCTTT
CDR3aa: CASTTGGSHTEAFF

abundance: NA
j_gene: TRBJ2-7
len: 15
d_gene: TRBD2
v_gene: TRBV15
CDR3nt: TGTGCCACCAGCATACGGAGCGGGGGGGCCCCCGAGCAGTACTTC
CDR3aa: CATSIRSGGAPEQYF

abundance: NA
j_gene: TRBJ1-2
len: 16
d_gene: TRBD1
v_gene: TRBV13
CDR3nt: TGTGCCAGCAGCTTAGGCCGCGGACAGGGACGCTATGGCTACACCTTC
CDR3aa: CASSLGRGQGRYGYTF

abundance: NA
j_gene: TRBJ2-3
len: 14
d_gene: TRBD1
v_gene: TRBV30
CDR3nt: TGTGCCTGGAGTGAGGGACAGGGAGGAGATACGCAGTATTTT
CDR3aa: CAWSEGQGGDTQYF

abundance: NA
j_gene: TRBJ1-1
len: 15
d_gene: NA
v_gene: TRBV19
CDR3nt: TGTGCCAGTTCCGAAACAGGGTCATTGAACACTGAAGCTTTCTTT
CDR3aa: CASSETGSLNTEAFF

abundance: once
j_gene: TRBJ2-1
len: 14
d_gene: TRBD2
v_gene: TRBV29-1
CDR3nt: TGCAGCGTTCAGAAGCGGGAGTTTCGCAATGAGCAGTTCTTC
CDR3aa: CSVQKREFRNEQFF

abundance: NA
j_gene: TRBJ1-1
len: 12
d_gene: NA
v_gene: TRBV6-6
CDR3nt: TGTGCCAGCAGTAACAGGGCGGCTGAAGCTTTCTTT
CDR3aa: CASSNRAAEAFF

abundance: NA
j_gene: TRBJ2-1
len: 15
d_gene: NA
v_gene: TRBV19
CDR3nt: TGTGCCAGTACCCAGTGGGGAGGGGGTTCCAATGAGCAGTTCTTC
CDR3aa: CASTQWGGGSNEQFF

abundance: NA
j_gene: TRBJ2-5
len: 13
d_gene: TRBD1
v_gene: TRBV18
CDR3nt: TGTGCCAGCTCACGGCAGGGGGACGAGACCCAGTACTTC
CDR3aa: CASSRQGDETQYF

abundance: NA
j_gene: TRBJ1-1
len: 14
d_gene: NA
v_gene: TRBV7-6
CDR3nt: TGTGCCAGCAACTTGGACAGCCTGAACACTGAAGCTTTCTTT
CDR3aa: CASNLDSLNTEAFF

abundance: NA
j_gene: TRBJ2-6
len: 12
d_gene: NA
v_gene: TRBV28
CDR3nt: TGTGCCAGCAGAACAGGGGCCAACGTCCTGACTTTC
CDR3aa: CASRTGANVLTF

abundance: NA
j_gene: TRBJ2-3
len: 11
d_gene: NA
v_gene: TRBV20-1
CDR3nt: TGCAGTGCGGGGCTGGGAGATACGCAGTATTTT
CDR3aa: CSAGLGDTQYF

abundance: NA
j_gene: TRBJ2-7
len: 15
d_gene: NA
v_gene: TRBV21-1
CDR3nt: TGTGCCAGCTTTCCTGGCGGGAGGGATTCCTACGAGCAGTACTTC
CDR3aa: CASFPGGRDSYEQYF

abundance: NA
j_gene: TRBJ2-7
len: 13
d_gene: NA
v_gene: TRBV29-1
CDR3nt: TGCAGCGTTCAACCGGGGGGCACCTACGAGCAGTACTTC
CDR3aa: CSVQPGGTYEQYF